A single sample is the source of the 9 T cell receptor beta chains below, sequenced in a study of T cell responses to AZD1222 COVID-19 vaccine. Clones were sequenced by immunoSEQ multiplex PCR, and TCRdb holds only the in-frame ones, with some missing. The repertoire includes 150,000 or so clones, 85% to 95% of them detected once, and 1.5% sits in the top ten. This specimen was peripheral blood, taken 28 days after the second AZD1222 dose. The receptors originated from an adult who received the AZD1222 COVID-19 vaccine.

This sequence joins TRBV6-6 and TRBJ2-1; 9 bases map to TRBD2. The V gene end was trimmed by 5 bases and the J gene end by 4 bases; junction bases not matched to a gene: 6. This CDR3 has 15 residues. The germline V gene has CDR1 MNHNY and CDR2 SVGAGI (reference sequence). The CDR3 here is CASSRLAGPYNEQFF. The CDR3 region has the DNA TGTGCCAGCAGTCGTCTAGCGGGACCGTACAATGAGCAGTTCTTC.

This clone was seen a single time. J is TRBJ2-7 and V is TRBV2; 7 bases are a match to TRBD1. Germline loops: CDR1 SNHLY, CDR2 FYNNEI. The CDR3 totals 13 residues. Trimming took 6 bases from V and 1 from J; bases not matched to a gene: 3. The CDR3 DNA sequence: TGTGCCAGCAGGGGGACAGAGTCCTACGAGCAGTACTTC. Translating it yields CASRGTESYEQYF.

This chain joins TRBV7-9 and TRBJ1-4; D gene unclear. V gave up 5 bases and J gave up 5 bases, with 18 bases separating them. The germline V gene has CDR1 SEHNR and CDR2 FQNEAQ (reference sequence). CDR3 size: 16 residues. The DNA of the CDR3 is TGTGCCAGCAGCCCCGGCGCTCGACTGGGCAATGAAAAACTGTTTTTT. It codes for CASSPGARLGNEKLFF. Drawing the rest from reference TRBV7-9 and TRBJ1-4, the complete variable domain is DTGVSQNPRHKITKRGQNVTFRCDPISEHNRLYWYRQTLGQGPEFLTYFQNEAQLEKSRLLSDRFSAERPKGSFSTLEIQRTEQGDSAMYLCASSPGARLGNEKLFFGSGTQLSVL.

The chain couples TRBV30 to TRBJ1-6, with D perhaps matching TRBD1 (5 bases). Trimming shortened V by 0 bases and J by 12 bases, and 9 bases separated the two germline ends. Looked up from germline, CDR1 is GTSNPN and CDR2 is SVGIG (reference sequence). The CDR3 is 12 amino acids. For the CDR3, the DNA is TGTGCCTGGAGTGTCAGGGCGGGACCCCTCCACTTT. This gives the protein CAWSVRAGPLHF.

V is TRBV11-3 and J is TRBJ1-1; TRBD1 matches at 8 bases. CDR1 is SGHNT and CDR2 is YENEEA in the germline V gene. The CDR3 is made up of 15 amino acids. With 5 bases clipped from V and 4 bases from J, the junction kept 9 bases outside the gene matches. The DNA for the CDR3 is TGTGCCAGCAGCGCCCGACAGGGGATGGGCACTGAAGCTTTCTTT. It encodes CASSARQGMGTEAFF.

The table lists this clone with many counts. The V call is TRBV11-2, the J call TRBJ1-5; D possibly corresponds to TRBD1 (5 bases). CDR3 length: 17 residues. The germline V and J ends were trimmed by 2 bases and 3 bases, with 17 bases remaining between them. In germline, CDR1 is SGHAT, CDR2 FQNNGV. In DNA, the CDR3 is TGTGCCAGCAGCTTAATAGGGGTGGAGGGCCCCAATCAGCCCCAGCATTTT. Protein sequence: CASSLIGVEGPNQPQHF.

To note about this clone: At one end, the junction sequence differs from germline, possibly due to a read error. The V and J genes are TRBV7-7 and TRBJ2-7; possibly TRBD1 or TRBD2 for D (7 bases each). The CDR3 spans 15 residues. Germline CDR1 and CDR2: SSHAT and FNYEAQ (reference sequence). The CDR3 DNA follows: TGTGCTAGCAGCTTAGGGGGCGGGAGTATGGACGAGCAGTACTTC. Encoded protein: CASSLGGGSMDEQYF.

The rearrangement joins TRBV27 to TRBJ2-4, with 10 positions matching TRBD2. The junction had 9 bases not matched to a gene; V was cut back by 9 bases and J by 1 base. Germline-derived CDR1 and CDR2 are MNHEY and SMNVEV (reference sequence). This CDR3 has 16 amino acids. CDR3 nucleotide sequence: TGTGCCAGTTTCTCCCCTAGCGGGAGTGCCAAAAACATTCAGTACTTC. Translating it yields CASFSPSGSAKNIQYF.

V is TRBV21-1 and J is TRBJ1-2. TRBV21-1 is a recognized pseudogene. The CDR3 contains 11 residues. In DNA form, the CDR3 reads TGTGCCAGGAGGTTCTACTATGGCTACACCTTC. Translated: CARRFYYGYTF.